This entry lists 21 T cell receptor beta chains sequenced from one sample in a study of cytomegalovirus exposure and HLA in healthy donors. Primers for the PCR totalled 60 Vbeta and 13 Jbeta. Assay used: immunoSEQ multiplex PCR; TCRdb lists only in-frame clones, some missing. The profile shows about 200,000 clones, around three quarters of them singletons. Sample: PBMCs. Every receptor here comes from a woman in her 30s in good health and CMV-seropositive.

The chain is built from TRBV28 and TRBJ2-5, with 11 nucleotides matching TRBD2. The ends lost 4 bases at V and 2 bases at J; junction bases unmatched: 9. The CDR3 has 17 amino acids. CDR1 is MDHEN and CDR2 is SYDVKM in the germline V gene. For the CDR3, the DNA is TGTGCCAGCAGTTCCACGGGACTAGCGGCACCACAAGAGACCCAGTACTTC. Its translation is CASSSTGLAAPQETQYF.

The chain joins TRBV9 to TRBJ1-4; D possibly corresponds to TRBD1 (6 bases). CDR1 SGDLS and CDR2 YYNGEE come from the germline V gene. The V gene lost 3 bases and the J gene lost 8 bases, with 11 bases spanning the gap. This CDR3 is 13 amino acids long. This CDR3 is CASSGGQTEKLFF. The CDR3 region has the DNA TGTGCCAGCAGCGGAGGACAGACCGAAAAACTGTTTTTT.

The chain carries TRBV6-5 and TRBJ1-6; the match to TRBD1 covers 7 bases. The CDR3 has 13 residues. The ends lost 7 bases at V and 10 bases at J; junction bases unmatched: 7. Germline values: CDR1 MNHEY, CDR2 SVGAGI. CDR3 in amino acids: CASNPTGRSPLHF. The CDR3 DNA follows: TGTGCCAGCAACCCGACAGGGAGATCACCCCTCCACTTT.

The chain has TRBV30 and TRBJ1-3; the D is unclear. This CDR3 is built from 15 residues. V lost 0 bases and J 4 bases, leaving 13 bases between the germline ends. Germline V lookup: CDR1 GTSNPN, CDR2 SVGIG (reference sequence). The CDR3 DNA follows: TGTGCCTGGAGTGTAAGAGCTTCAGGAGGAAACACCATATATTTT. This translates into CAWSVRASGGNTIYF.

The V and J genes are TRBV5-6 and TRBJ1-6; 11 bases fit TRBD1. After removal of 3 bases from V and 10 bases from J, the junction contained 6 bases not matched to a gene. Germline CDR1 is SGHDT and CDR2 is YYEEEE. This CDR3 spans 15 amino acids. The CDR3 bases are TGTGCCAGCAGCTACTGGACAGGGGGCCGGTCACCCCTCCACTTT. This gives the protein CASSYWTGGRSPLHF.

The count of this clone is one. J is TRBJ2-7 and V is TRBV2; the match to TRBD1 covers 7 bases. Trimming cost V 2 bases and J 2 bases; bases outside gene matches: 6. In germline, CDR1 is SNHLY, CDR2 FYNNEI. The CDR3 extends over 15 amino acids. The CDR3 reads CASSEQDRATYEQYF. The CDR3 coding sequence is TGTGCCAGCAGTGAACAAGACAGGGCTACCTACGAGCAGTACTTC.

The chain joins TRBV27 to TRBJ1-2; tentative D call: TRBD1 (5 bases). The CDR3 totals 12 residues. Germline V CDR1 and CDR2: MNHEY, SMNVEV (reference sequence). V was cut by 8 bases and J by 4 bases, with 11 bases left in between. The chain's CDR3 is CASGVRGYGYTF. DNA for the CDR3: TGTGCCAGCGGTGTAAGGGGCTATGGCTACACCTTC.

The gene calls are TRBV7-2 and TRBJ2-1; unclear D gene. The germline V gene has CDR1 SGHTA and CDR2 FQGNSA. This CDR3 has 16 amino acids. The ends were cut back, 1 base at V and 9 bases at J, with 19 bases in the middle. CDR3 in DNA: TGTGCCAGCAGCTTAGTAGCAGACTTTGGTTTAAGTGAGCAGTTCTTC. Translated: CASSLVADFGLSEQFF.

The CDR3 coding sequence is TGTGCCAGCAGAGTCCCGGGACAGCGTCTGAGGGCCAACGTCCTGACTTTC. It yields the protein CASRVPGQRLRANVLTF. This rearrangement joins TRBV11-2 to TRBJ2-6; 7 bases agree with TRBD1. The CDR3 is 17 amino acids. CDR1 and CDR2 (germline): SGHAT, FQNNGV. J gave up 5 bases and V 6 bases, and 13 bases lay outside the gene matches.

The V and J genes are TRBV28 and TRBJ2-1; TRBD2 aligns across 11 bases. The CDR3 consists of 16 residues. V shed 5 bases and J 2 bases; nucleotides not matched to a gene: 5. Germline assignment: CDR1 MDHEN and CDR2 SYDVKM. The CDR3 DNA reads TGTGCCAGCAGTAATAGCGGGGGGGTCCCCTACAATGAGCAGTTCTTC. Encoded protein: CASSNSGGVPYNEQFF. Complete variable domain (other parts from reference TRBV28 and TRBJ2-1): DVKVTQSSRYLVKRTGEKVFLECVQDMDHENMFWYRQDPGLGLRLIYFSYDVKMKEKGDIPEGYSVSREKKERFSLILESASTNQTSMYLCASSNSGGVPYNEQFFGPGTRLTVL.

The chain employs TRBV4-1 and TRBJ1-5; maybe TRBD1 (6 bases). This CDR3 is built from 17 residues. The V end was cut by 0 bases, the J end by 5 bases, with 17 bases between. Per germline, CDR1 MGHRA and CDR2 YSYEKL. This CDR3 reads CASSQDRARGVDQPQHF. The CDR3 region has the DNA TGCGCCAGCAGCCAAGATAGGGCCAGGGGAGTCGATCAGCCCCAGCATTTT.

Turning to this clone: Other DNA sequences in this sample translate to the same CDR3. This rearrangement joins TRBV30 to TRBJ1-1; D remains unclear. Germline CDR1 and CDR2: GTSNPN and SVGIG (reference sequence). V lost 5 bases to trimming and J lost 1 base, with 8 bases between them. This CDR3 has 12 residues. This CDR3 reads CAWAPGNTEAFF. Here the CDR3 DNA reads TGTGCCTGGGCTCCCGGGAACACTGAAGCTTTCTTT.

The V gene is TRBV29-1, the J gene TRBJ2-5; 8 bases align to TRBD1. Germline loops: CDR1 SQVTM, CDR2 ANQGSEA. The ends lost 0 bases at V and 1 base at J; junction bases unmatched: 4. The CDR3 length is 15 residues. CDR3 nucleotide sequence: TGCAGCGTTGAAGACAGGGGGCACTTCCAAGAGACCCAGTACTTC. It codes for CSVEDRGHFQETQYF. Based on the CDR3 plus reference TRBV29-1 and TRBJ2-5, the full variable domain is SAVISQKPSRDICQRGTSLTIQCQVDSQVTMMFWYRQQPGQSLTLIATANQGSEATYESGFVIDKFPISRPNLTFSTLTVSNMSPEDSSIYLCSVEDRGHFQETQYFGPGTRLLVL.

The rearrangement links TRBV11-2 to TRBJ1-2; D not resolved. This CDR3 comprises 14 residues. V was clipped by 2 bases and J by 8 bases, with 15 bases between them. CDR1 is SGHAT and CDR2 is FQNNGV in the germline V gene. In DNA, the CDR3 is TGTGCCAGCAGCTTATATCGGGAACCTAACGGCTACACCTTC. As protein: CASSLYREPNGYTF. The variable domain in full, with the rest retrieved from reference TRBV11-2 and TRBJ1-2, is EAGVAQSPRYKIIEKRQSVAFWCNPISGHATLYWYQQILGQGPKLLIQFQNNGVVDDSQLPKDRFSAERLKGVDSTLKIQPAKLEDSAVYLCASSLYREPNGYTFGSGTRLTVV.

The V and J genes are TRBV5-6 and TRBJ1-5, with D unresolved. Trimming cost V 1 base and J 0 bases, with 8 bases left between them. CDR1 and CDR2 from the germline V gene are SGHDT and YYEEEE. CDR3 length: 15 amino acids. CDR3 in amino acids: CASSLQVYSNQPQHF. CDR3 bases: TGTGCCAGCAGCTTGCAGGTCTATAGCAATCAGCCCCAGCATTTT.

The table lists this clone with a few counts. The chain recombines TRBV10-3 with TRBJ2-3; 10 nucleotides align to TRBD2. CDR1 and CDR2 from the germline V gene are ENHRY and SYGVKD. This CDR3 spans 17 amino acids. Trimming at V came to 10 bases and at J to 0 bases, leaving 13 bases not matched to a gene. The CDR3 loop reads CATEKASGGLSTDTQYF. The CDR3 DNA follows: TGTGCCACCGAGAAGGCTAGCGGGGGTCTGAGCACAGATACGCAGTATTTT.

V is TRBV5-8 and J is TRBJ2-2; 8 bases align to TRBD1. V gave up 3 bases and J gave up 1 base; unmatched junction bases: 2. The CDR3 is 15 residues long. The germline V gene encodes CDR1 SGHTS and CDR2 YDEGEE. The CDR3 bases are TGTGCCAGCAGCTCCGGGACAGGGAACACCGGGGAGCTGTTTTTT. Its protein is CASSSGTGNTGELFF.

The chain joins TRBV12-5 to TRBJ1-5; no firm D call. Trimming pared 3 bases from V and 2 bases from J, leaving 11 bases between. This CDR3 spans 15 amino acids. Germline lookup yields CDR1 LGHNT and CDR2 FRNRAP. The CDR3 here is CASGFFGIGNQPQHF. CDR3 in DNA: TGTGCTAGTGGTTTTTTCGGGATTGGCAATCAGCCCCAGCATTTT.

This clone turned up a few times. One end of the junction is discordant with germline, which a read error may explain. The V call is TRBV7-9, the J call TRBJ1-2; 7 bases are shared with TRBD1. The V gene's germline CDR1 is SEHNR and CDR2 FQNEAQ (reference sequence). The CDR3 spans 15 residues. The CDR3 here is CSSSLPTGLFYGYTF. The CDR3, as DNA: TGTTCCAGCAGCCTCCCGACAGGGCTCTTCTATGGCTACACCTTC. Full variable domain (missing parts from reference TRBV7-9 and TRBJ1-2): DTGVSQNPRHKITKRGQNVTFRCDPISEHNRLYWYRQTLGQGPEFLTYFQNEAQLEKSRLLSDRFSAERPKGSFSTLEIQRTEQGDSAMYLCSSSLPTGLFYGYTFGSGTRLTVV.

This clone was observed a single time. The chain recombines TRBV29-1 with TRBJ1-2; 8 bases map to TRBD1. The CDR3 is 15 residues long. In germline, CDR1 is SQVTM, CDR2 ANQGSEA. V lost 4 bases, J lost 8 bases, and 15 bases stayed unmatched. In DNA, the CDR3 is TGCAGCGTTGGCGAAATCGACAGGGGAATGGGAGGCTACACCTTC. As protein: CSVGEIDRGMGGYTF.

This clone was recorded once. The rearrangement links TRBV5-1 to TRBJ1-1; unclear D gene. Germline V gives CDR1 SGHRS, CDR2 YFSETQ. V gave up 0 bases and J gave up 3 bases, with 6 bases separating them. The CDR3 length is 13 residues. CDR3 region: CASSLEEDTEAFF. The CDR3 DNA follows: TGCGCCAGCAGCTTGGAAGAGGACACTGAAGCTTTCTTT.